This TCR beta chain was recovered during a study of shared clonotypes between healthy human individuals. As for this clone: This sample also contains other DNA sequences that code for the same CDR3.

CDR3 length: 13 residues. V lost 2 bases to trimming and J lost 9 bases, with 15 bases between them. Germline V gene data show CDR1 as SQVTM and CDR2 as ANQGSEA. In the source study's methods: Filtering differed because ImmunoSEQ produced junction-only sequences that carried no quality scores. The protocol was immunoSEQ multiplex PCR, while the TCRdb copy is restricted to in-frame clones and leaves out a portion. V and J calls and clone size follow that table, whereas D and trimming were derived from the DNA. The sample yields roughly 2,000,000 clones, 93% seen once. Terminally differentiated effector memory CD45RA+ cells were left out of the naive CD8 fraction, which was CD45RO-negative and positively selected for CCR7.

The receptor comes from a man aged 18 to 30 in good health. Some clones in this sample may be carry-over from other donors' samples. Sample: naive CD8+ T cells from PBMCs. The chain links TRBV29-1 to TRBJ2-3; TRBD2 might be the D (6 bases). The CDR3 reads CSVEREAVRTQYF. Written as DNA, the CDR3 is TGCAGCGTTGAAAGGGAGGCCGTGCGGACGCAGTATTTT.